This paragraph covers one T cell receptor (beta chain) sequence. The antigen is undetermined. These data are taken from a study of T-cell memory formation after mild COVID-19. Background on the study: TCR clusters largely stayed donor specific.

Findings of the study overall: Proof of SARS-CoV-2 specificity was absent for the second-wave clones that crested on day 37. Day 15 to 85 contracting clones showed balanced CD4/CD8; day 15 to 37 expanders favored CD4+.

The CDR3 extends over 13 amino acids. The germline CDR1 and CDR2 sequences are SGHTA and FQGTGA. V lost 6 bases, J lost 7 bases, and 15 bases lay in between. Employing constant-segment primers, 5'RACE generated TCR alpha and TCR beta cDNA libraries bearing sample barcodes and UMIs. One entry per CDR3 protein, called by TCRdb with MiXCR from the 5' RACE reads. The repertoire holds around 130,000 distinct CDR3 sequences, approximately 6.3% seen once, with 2.2% in the top ten. The sample comprised PBMCs or a T cell subset sorted from them (not recorded which). The gene calls are TRBV7-3 and TRBJ1-1; a weak D match, TRBD1 (6 bases). This TCR came from an adult woman who had mild COVID-19 (a few samples of this study predate the infection). Cell type and time point are not known. For the CDR3, the DNA is TGTGCCAGCAGTAAACAGGGATATGGTGAAGCTTTCTTT. Its translation: CASSKQGYGEAFF. Full variable domain (missing parts from reference TRBV7-3 and TRBJ1-1): GAGVSQTPSNKVTEKGKYVELRCDPISGHTALYWYRQSLGQGPEFLIYFQGTGAADDSGLPNDRFFAVRPEGSVSTLKIQRTERGDSAVYLCASSKQGYGEAFFGQGTRLTVV.